The 24 T cell receptor beta chains below come from one sample, sequenced in a study of blood T cells in healthy people across ages. Combining a sample-barcoded 5' primer with a J-beta primer mix, a second PCR ran for roughly 7 to 12 cycles. MiXCR was run by TCRdb on the 5' RACE reads, yielding one entry per CDR3 protein. The sample comprises some 730,000 distinct CDR3 sequences, approximately 21% of which are singletons, and about 20% rests with the top ten. The sequencing input was blood. The receptors originated from a man in his sixties or seventies in good health.

This clonotype was detected only a few times. The chain employs TRBV7-9 and TRBJ1-5; D is unresolved. This CDR3 is 13 amino acids long. Per the germline V gene, CDR1 is SEHNR and CDR2 is FQNEAQ (reference sequence). V was shortened by 4 bases and J by 8 bases, with 12 bases between the two germline ends. CDR3 coding DNA: TGTGCCAGCAGCTCGGGGATCCGGGAGCCCCAGCATTTT. This gives the protein CASSSGIREPQHF.

This clonotype was seen more than once but under ten times. The J gene is TRBJ2-7, the V gene TRBV3-1, with unresolved D. V was cut by 4 bases and J by 0 bases, with 10 bases left in between. This CDR3 spans 14 amino acids. Germline assignment: CDR1 LGHDT and CDR2 YNNKEL (reference sequence). The CDR3 protein is CASSPMPGSYEQYF. The CDR3 nucleotides read TGTGCCAGCAGCCCAATGCCAGGCTCCTACGAGCAGTACTTC.

V and J are TRBV29-1 and TRBJ2-3; TRBD2 aligns across 12 bases. This CDR3 is built from 15 residues. The V gene end was trimmed by 5 bases and the J gene end by 2 bases; junction bases not matched to a gene: 5. Germline assignment: CDR1 SQVTM and CDR2 ANQGSEA. The CDR3 sequence is CSVSGTSGFTDTQYF. The CDR3 nucleotides are TGCAGCGTTAGTGGGACTAGCGGGTTCACAGATACGCAGTATTTT.

This clonotype showed up many times. The CDR3 spells CASSLWRGGREQYF. The CDR3, as DNA: TGTGCCAGCAGCTTATGGCGGGGGGGCCGAGAGCAGTACTTC. The chain carries TRBV7-2 and TRBJ2-7, with TRBD2 matching 9 bases. CDR1 is SGHTA and CDR2 is FQGNSA in the germline V gene. The V and J ends lost 2 bases and 7 bases, in that order; junction bases with no gene match: 6. The CDR3 is made up of 14 amino acids.

This clonotype came up a few times. The gene calls are TRBV6-5 and TRBJ2-5, with a possible D match to TRBD1 (5 bases). The J call is in doubt because the DNA end fits TRBJ2-1 better. CDR3 length equals 13 residues. CDR1 is MNHEY and CDR2 is SVGAGI in the germline V gene. This CDR3 is CASLNDQGYEQFF. The CDR3 nucleotides are TGTGCCAGCCTAAACGACCAGGGCTATGAGCAGTTCTTC.

The rearrangement links TRBV3-1 to TRBJ1-4, with D unclear. This CDR3 region has 14 residues. The germline V and J ends were trimmed by 0 bases and 4 bases, with 6 bases remaining between them. Germline V gene lookup returns CDR1 LGHDT and CDR2 YNNKEL (reference sequence). The CDR3: CASSQDSLNEKLFF. The CDR3 DNA is TGTGCCAGCAGCCAAGACAGCCTTAATGAAAAACTGTTTTTT.

The chain recombines TRBV7-2 with TRBJ2-5, with D perhaps TRBD2 (7 bases). The J call may be wrong; the DNA end is better matched by TRBJ2-1. Looked up from germline, CDR1 is SGHTA and CDR2 is FQGNSA. The CDR3 length is 18 residues. The CDR3 spells CASSWGGMGGRQVNEQFF. For the CDR3, the DNA is TGTGCCAGCAGCTGGGGGGGTATGGGAGGACGACAGGTCAATGAGCAGTTCTTC.

CDR3 amino acids: CASSQGAGDGYTF. Here the CDR3 DNA reads TGTGCCAGCAGCCAAGGGGCAGGTGACGGCTACACCTTC. The V gene is TRBV3-1, the J gene TRBJ1-2, with D hard to call. Germline CDR1 LGHDT, CDR2 YNNKEL (reference sequence). The CDR3 contains 13 residues. Trimming shortened V by 1 base and J by 8 bases, and 11 bases separated the two germline ends.

This chain joins TRBV5-1 and TRBJ2-3, with TRBD2 matching 8 bases. The CDR3 totals 13 residues. Germline V gene data show CDR1 as SGHRS and CDR2 as YFSETQ. V was pared by 4 bases and J by 5 bases, with 3 bases of the junction left unmatched. This chain's CDR3 is CASSEGTRDTQYF. The CDR3 region has the DNA TGCGCCAGCAGCGAAGGGACTAGAGATACGCAGTATTTT.

The CDR3 DNA reads as TGCGCCAGCAAACCCGGGACCCAGGGGGAGACCCAGTACTTC. It translates to CASKPGTQGETQYF. The chain recombines TRBV5-1 with TRBJ2-5, with D maybe TRBD1 (6 bases). V gave up 6 bases and J gave up 5 bases, with 17 bases separating them. The CDR3 sequence is 14 residues long. Per the germline V gene, CDR1 is SGHRS and CDR2 is YFSETQ. The entire variable domain, with the rest obtained from reference TRBV5-1 and TRBJ2-5, is as follows: KAGVTQTPRYLIKTRGQQVTLSCSPISGHRSVSWYQQTPGQGLQFLFEYFSETQRNKGNFPGRFSGRQFSNSRSEMNVSTLELGDSALYLCASKPGTQGETQYFGPGTRLLVL.

The sample holds a few counts of this clonotype. V usage is TRBV7-2 and J usage is TRBJ2-2; perhaps TRBD2 as D (6 bases). Per germline, CDR1 SGHTA and CDR2 FQGNSA. This CDR3 is 16 amino acids long. The ends were cut back, 4 bases at V and 3 bases at J, with 15 bases in the middle. DNA of the CDR3: TGTGCCAGCAGCTCCCTTGGGGGGTCGGACACCGGGGAGCTGTTTTTT. Translating gives CASSSLGGSDTGELFF.

The chain has TRBV20-1 and TRBJ2-5; no reliable D call. The last part of the DNA fits TRBJ2-1 better; the J call may be wrong. This CDR3 region has 16 residues. The germline gives CDR1 DFQATT, CDR2 SNEGSKA (reference sequence). For the CDR3, the DNA is TGCAGTGCTAGACTACCCGACGCCCAAAGTTTGAATGAGCAGTTCTTC. Amino acid sequence: CSARLPDAQSLNEQFF.

The chain recombines TRBV28 with TRBJ1-2; 12 nucleotides agree with TRBD1. The CDR3 is 16 amino acids. J gave up 7 bases and V 5 bases, and 11 bases lay outside the gene matches. Germline V lookup: CDR1 MDHEN, CDR2 SYDVKM. The CDR3 coding sequence is TGTGCCAGCAGTGTCCCGGGACAGGGGGCGCAAAGTGGCTACACCTTC. Protein: CASSVPGQGAQSGYTF.

With respect to this clonotype: The junction and the germline gene differ at one end; a read error may be behind it. The J gene is TRBJ2-5, the V gene TRBV6-5, with 8 bases identical to TRBD2. The CDR3 has 14 residues. Germline CDR1 MNHEY, CDR2 SVGAGI. The CDR3: CASGEAGEQETQCF. CDR3 in DNA: TGTGCCTCCGGTGAAGCGGGGGAACAAGAGACCCAGTGCTTC.

This clonotype was counted only a few times. The chain employs TRBV10-3 and TRBJ2-5, with 7 bases aligning to TRBD2. Germline V lookup: CDR1 ENHRY, CDR2 SYGVKD. The junction had 8 bases not matched to a gene; V was cut back by 2 bases and J by 5 bases. The length of the CDR3 is 15 residues. The CDR3 DNA reads as TGTGCCATCAGTGAGAGGCGGGAGCTTCCCGAGACCCAGTACTTC. Residues: CAISERRELPETQYF.

This chain links TRBV20-1 with TRBJ2-5; TRBD1 might be the D (5 bases). Trimming removed 1 base at V and 1 base at J, with 7 bases between. The CDR3 has 13 amino acids. From germline, CDR1 is DFQATT and CDR2 SNEGSKA (reference sequence). The CDR3 DNA sequence: TGCAGTGCTAGAGTCGACAGCCAAGAGACCCAGTACTTC. This encodes CSARVDSQETQYF.

This sequence joins TRBV12-3 or TRBV12-4 and TRBJ1-2; no firm D call. Trimming shortened V by 3 bases and J by 0 bases, and 5 bases separated the two germline ends. The CDR3 is 13 residues long. CDR3: CASSFESNYGYTF. DNA for the CDR3: TGTGCCAGCAGTTTCGAATCTAACTATGGCTACACCTTC.

The chain is built from TRBV13 and TRBJ2-7; D unresolved. The J call may be faulty, since TRBJ2-5 better matches the DNA end. Germline loops: CDR1 PRHDT, CDR2 FYEKMQ (reference sequence). The CDR3 runs 16 residues. The CDR3 sequence is CASSLGPAEFQETQYF. The CDR3 nucleotides are TGTGCCAGCAGCTTAGGCCCAGCTGAATTCCAAGAGACCCAGTACTTC.

V usage is TRBV27 and J usage is TRBJ2-3, with D unresolved. Trimming took 4 bases from V and 6 from J, leaving 14 bases between them. The CDR3 has 14 residues. Germline values: CDR1 MNHEY, CDR2 SMNVEV (reference sequence). The CDR3 here is CASSSPPRADTQYF. CDR3 coding DNA: TGTGCCAGCAGTTCTCCTCCCCGGGCGGATACGCAGTATTTT.

The chain carries TRBV6-2 or TRBV6-3 and TRBJ2-3; D possibly corresponds to TRBD1 (5 bases). This CDR3 spans 16 amino acids. The germline CDR1 and CDR2 sequences are MNHEY and SVGEGT. V lost 0 bases and J 1 base, leaving 11 bases between the germline ends. The CDR3 DNA sequence: TGTGCCAGCAGTTACTCGATTCAGGGTGGCACAGATACGCAGTATTTT. This codes for CASSYSIQGGTDTQYF.

This clonotype has only a few counts. DNA of the CDR3: TGTGCCAGCAGCTCGACAACAGTACTCTCCTACAATGAGCAGTTCTTC. Translated, it gives CASSSTTVLSYNEQFF. J is TRBJ2-1 and V is TRBV7-2; no clear D gene. The CDR3 runs 16 residues. V was clipped by 4 bases and J by 0 bases, with 13 bases between them. Germline CDR1 and CDR2: SGHTA and FQGNSA.

The chain employs TRBV11-3 and TRBJ2-1; the D gene is possibly TRBD2 (5 bases). This CDR3 is built from 15 residues. Trimming cost V 5 bases and J 0 bases, with 11 bases left between them. Germline CDR1 and CDR2: SGHNT and YENEEA. This chain's CDR3 is CASSELGSSYNEQFF. The CDR3 coding sequence is TGTGCCAGCAGCGAGTTGGGGAGCTCCTACAATGAGCAGTTCTTC.

This clonotype was detected only a few times. V and J are TRBV12-3 or TRBV12-4 and TRBJ1-2; 8 bases map to TRBD1. V lost 6 bases and J lost 6; bases outside the gene matches: 9. The CDR3 is made up of 14 amino acids. CDR3 loop: CASRPTGEADGYTF. The CDR3 DNA is TGTGCCAGCAGACCGACAGGGGAAGCAGATGGCTACACCTTC.

This clonotype was counted a few times. CDR3 coding DNA: TGTGCCAGCAGTCCTCATACAGGGGCTGTATACGAGCAGTACTTC. Translating gives CASSPHTGAVYEQYF. The chain combines TRBV28 with TRBJ2-7; 7 nucleotides agree with TRBD1. From germline, CDR1 is MDHEN and CDR2 SYDVKM. V was pared by 5 bases and J by 4 bases, with 11 bases of the junction left unmatched. The CDR3 is made up of 15 amino acids.